This T cell receptor beta chain was recorded in a study of spatial heterogeneity in lung cancer. Findings and caveats of the study: Blood contained ubiquitous expanded tumor TCRs more at resection than at follow-up.

Sample time point: blood at routine non-recurrence follow-up after resection. In the library, each TCR cDNA molecule bore its own unique molecular identifier. TCRdb recomputed calls from the 5' RACE reads with MiXCR, one row per CDR3 protein. The data contain 60,000 to 85,000 distinct CDR3 sequences, nearly 9% of them singletons. The CDR3 runs to 14 residues. The ends were cut back, 6 bases at V and 0 bases at J, with 9 bases in the middle. Germline loops: CDR1 DFQATT, CDR2 SNEGSKA (reference sequence). As for this clonotype: Its antigen remains unknown.

The chain recombines TRBV20-1 with TRBJ1-6; no definite D call. The clonotype was recovered from a female donor with early-stage non-small cell lung cancer. Material: PBMCs, obtained at follow-up. In DNA, the CDR3 is TGCAGTGCCCGACCGAGCTCCTATAATTCACCCCTCCACTTT. Translating it yields CSARPSSYNSPLHF.